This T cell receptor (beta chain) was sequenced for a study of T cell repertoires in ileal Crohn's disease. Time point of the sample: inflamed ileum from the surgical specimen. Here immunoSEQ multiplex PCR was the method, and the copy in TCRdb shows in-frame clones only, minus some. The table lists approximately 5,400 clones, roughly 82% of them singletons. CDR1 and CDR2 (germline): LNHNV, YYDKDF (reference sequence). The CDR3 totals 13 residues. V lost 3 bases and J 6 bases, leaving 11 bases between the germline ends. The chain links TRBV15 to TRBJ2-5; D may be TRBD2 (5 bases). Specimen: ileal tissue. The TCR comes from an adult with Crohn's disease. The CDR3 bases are TGTGCCACCAGCAGGAGTAGCGTGAAGACCCAGTACTTC. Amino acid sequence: CATSRSSVKTQYF. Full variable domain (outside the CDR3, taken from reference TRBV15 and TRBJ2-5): DAMVIQNPRYQVTQFGKPVTLSCSQTLNHNVMYWYQQKSSQAPKLLFHYYDKDFNNEADTPDNFQSRRPNTSFCFLDIRSPGLGDTAMYLCATSRSSVKTQYFGPGTRLLVL.